One T cell receptor beta chain is described in this entry. Antigen unknown. The CDR3 sequence is 16 residues long. Germline loops: CDR1 MNHNY, CDR2 SVGAGI (reference sequence). Every immunoSEQ plate was one replicate of a subset's evenly spread DNA. Method: immunoSEQ multiplex PCR; TCRdb's copy keeps in-frame clones and lacks some. This sample has about 1.1 million clones, with around three quarters found just once. These data are taken from a study of shared clonotypes between healthy human individuals. Whole-study findings and limits: Rarefaction showed sorted-subset sequencing was incomplete despite large depth.

CD4+ cells underwent separation, giving CD45RA+ naive and CD45RA-negative memory subsets. The J gene is TRBJ2-5, the V gene TRBV6-6; D may correspond to TRBD1 or TRBD2 (6 bases each). The assigned J gene may be wrong: the sequence end matches TRBJ2-7 better. The source of this sequence is a man aged 18 to 35 in good health. Some clones in this sample may be carry-over from other donors' samples. Source material: memory CD4+ T cells from PBMCs. As to subset: CD45RA-negative fraction. CDR3 protein: CASSPAKGGVPGEQYF. The CDR3 nucleotides read TGTGCCAGCAGTCCCGCAAAGGGGGGTGTTCCAGGCGAGCAGTACTTC.